Below, 14 T cell receptor beta chains from the same sample are listed, as sequenced in a study of T cell responses to AZD1222 COVID-19 vaccine. The method was immunoSEQ multiplex PCR; TCRdb's version includes in-frame clones alone and lacks a portion of them. The top ten clones hold about 1.9% of a sample with around 150,000 clones, approximately 90% of them seen once. The material sequenced was peripheral blood, taken 28 days after the second AZD1222 dose. The source is an adult who received the AZD1222 COVID-19 vaccine.

The chain uses TRBV7-9 and TRBJ2-1; 10 positions match TRBD1. The CDR3 length is 13 residues. Germline CDR1 is SEHNR and CDR2 is FQNEAQ (reference sequence). V lost 8 bases, J lost 14 bases, and 12 bases stayed unmatched. The DNA of the CDR3 is TGTGCCAGCGACTCAGGACCGGGGACAGGGGAGTTCTTC. This encodes CASDSGPGTGEFF.

The rearrangement links TRBV7-9 to TRBJ1-1, with unresolved D. The CDR3 loop spans 15 amino acids. Germline loops: CDR1 SEHNR, CDR2 FQNEAQ (reference sequence). V was trimmed by 5 bases and J by 5 bases, leaving 18 bases between them. DNA of the CDR3: TGTGCCAGCAGCCCACCCATCCACCGAGGGACTGAAGCTTTCTTT. Protein sequence: CASSPPIHRGTEAFF.

The genes are TRBV25-1 and TRBJ1-3; D unclear. This CDR3 is built from 15 residues. Germline values: CDR1 MGHDK, CDR2 SYGVNS. Trimming took off 0 bases at V and 9 bases at J, with 15 bases between the two ends. Here the CDR3 reads CASSEYPARGGTIYF. CDR3 nucleotide sequence: TGTGCCAGCAGTGAATATCCGGCTCGGGGTGGCACCATATATTTT.

The rearrangement uses TRBV9 and TRBJ2-3; 9 bases line up with TRBD2. Losses at the gene ends were 0 bases for V and 6 bases for J; bases not matched to a gene: 5. There are 15 residues in the CDR3. CDR1 and CDR2 from the germline V gene are SGDLS and YYNGEE. The CDR3 loop is CASSVGGGARDTQYF. The CDR3 bases are TGTGCCAGCAGCGTAGGCGGGGGGGCCAGGGATACGCAGTATTTT.

The CDR3, as DNA: TGTGCCAGCAGCTTAGTTGGGGGGACAGGGACTTCACCCCTCCACTTT. It encodes CASSLVGGTGTSPLHF. The rearrangement links TRBV7-9 to TRBJ1-6, with TRBD1 identical over 9 bases. Germline assignment: CDR1 SEHNR and CDR2 FQNEAQ (reference sequence). The CDR3 runs to 16 residues. Trimming removed 1 base from V and 9 bases from J; junction bases left unmatched: 7.

The chain links TRBV5-1 to TRBJ1-3; 7 bases are a match to TRBD1. Germline values: CDR1 SGHRS, CDR2 YFSETQ. There are 16 residues in the CDR3. Unmatched junction bases numbered 6, after V lost 2 bases and J lost 1 base. The CDR3 loop is CASSLGGLSSGNTIYF. The CDR3 DNA reads as TGCGCCAGCAGCTTAGGGGGCCTTTCGTCTGGAAACACCATATATTTT.

CDR3 nucleotides: TGTGCCAGCAGCTTAGCCCTAGCGGGGGCCTACAGCACAGATACGCAGTATTTT. Protein product: CASSLALAGAYSTDTQYF. The genes are TRBV13 and TRBJ2-3; TRBD2 matches at 10 bases. Germline values: CDR1 PRHDT, CDR2 FYEKMQ (reference sequence). V trimming: 1 base; J trimming: 0 bases; junction bases outside the gene matches: 7. This CDR3 contains 18 residues.

The count of this clone is one. This chain connects TRBV6-5 to TRBJ1-1; no reliable D call. The V end lost 8 bases, the J end lost 1 base, and 14 bases lay between the germline ends. Germline V gene sequence: CDR1 MNHEY, CDR2 SVGAGI. This CDR3 region has 14 residues. DNA of the CDR3: TGTGCCAGCTCCCCCCAACCAGAGAACACTGAAGCTTTCTTT. Translation: CASSPQPENTEAFF.

This chain connects TRBV7-9 to TRBJ2-1; the match to TRBD2 covers 12 bases. Germline trimming cut 5 bases from V and 3 bases from J; bases unmatched to any gene: 5. This CDR3 comprises 16 residues. The germline gives CDR1 SEHNR, CDR2 FQNEAQ (reference sequence). The CDR3: CASSIRTSGIYNEQFF. CDR3 coding DNA: TGTGCCAGCAGCATACGGACTAGCGGGATCTACAATGAGCAGTTCTTC.

This rearrangement joins TRBV11-2 to TRBJ2-2; D may be TRBD1 or TRBD2 (6 bases each). From germline, CDR1 is SGHAT and CDR2 FQNNGV. The CDR3 sequence is 16 residues long. The germline V and J ends were trimmed by 6 bases and 0 bases, with 14 bases remaining between them. The CDR3 sequence is CASSWEDSANTGELFF. CDR3 DNA sequence: TGTGCCAGCAGTTGGGAGGACAGCGCGAACACCGGGGAGCTGTTTTTT.

V is TRBV5-1 and J is TRBJ1-2, with 9 bases that match TRBD1. The CDR3 sequence is 17 residues long. Germline V lookup: CDR1 SGHRS, CDR2 YFSETQ. Trimming took 2 bases from V and 0 from J; bases not matched to a gene: 8. CDR3 residues: CASSLRGWDRANYGYTF. The CDR3 DNA is TGCGCCAGCAGCTTACGGGGTTGGGACAGGGCTAACTATGGCTACACCTTC. Drawing the rest from reference TRBV5-1 and TRBJ1-2, the complete variable domain is KAGVTQTPRYLIKTRGQQVTLSCSPISGHRSVSWYQQTPGQGLQFLFEYFSETQRNKGNFPGRFSGRQFSNSRSEMNVSTLELGDSALYLCASSLRGWDRANYGYTFGSGTRLTVV.

The CDR3, as DNA: TGTGCCACCACCCCGGGAAACCTAAGAAGTGAAGCTTTCTTT. Encoded protein: CATTPGNLRSEAFF. J is TRBJ1-1 and V is TRBV6-5; no reliable D call. Per the germline V gene, CDR1 is MNHEY and CDR2 is SVGAGI. Trimming took off 10 bases at V and 7 bases at J, with 22 bases between the two ends. This CDR3 has 14 residues.

The V gene is TRBV15, the J gene TRBJ2-5; 13 nucleotides align to TRBD2. CDR1 is LNHNV, CDR2 YYDKDF, per germline (reference sequence). This CDR3 contains 15 residues. V trimming: 5 bases; J trimming: 5 bases; junction bases outside the gene matches: 5. CDR3 sequence reads: CATSAQLAGGETQYF. The CDR3, as DNA: TGTGCCACCAGCGCCCAACTAGCGGGAGGGGAGACCCAGTACTTC.

CDR3 nucleotides: TGCGCCAGCAGCCGGGACCCTGACTATGGCTACACCTTC. Translating gives CASSRDPDYGYTF. The rearrangement links TRBV5-1 to TRBJ1-2, with D perhaps TRBD1 (5 bases). CDR1 SGHRS and CDR2 YFSETQ come from the germline V gene. The CDR3 runs 13 residues. V lost 4 bases and J lost 3, with 10 bases in between.